This is a list of T cell receptor beta chains from one sample in a study of OX40 agonist ivuxolimab in advanced cancers. TCRdb's table, derived via immunoSEQ multiplex PCR, lists solely in-frame clones and lacks some. This table has 83,000 or so clones, 80% to 90% appearing once. Specimen: CD4+ or CD8+ T cells sorted from blood, collected in a trial of the OX40 agonist ivuxolimab. Receptor source: an adult with an advanced solid tumor such as melanoma, head and neck, liver or kidney cancer. The CDR3 runs from the conserved cysteine through the conserved F or W. The D gene is left open where the match is weak. Expanded clones get a size class; other rows say once, few or many, or leave the size out.

j_gene,abundance,d_gene,v_gene,CDR3nt,CDR3aa
TRBJ1-6,NA,NA,TRBV5-1,TGCGCCAGCAACTACGGGACGAACGATTCACCCCTCCACTTT,CASNYGTNDSPLHF
TRBJ2-1,once,NA,TRBV5-1,TGCGCCAGCAGCTGGTCTGCAGCGGGTGTGTCCTCAAACAATGAGCAGTTCTTC,CASSWSAAGVSSNNEQFF
TRBJ1-5,NA,NA,TRBV28,TGTGCCAGCAGGCCTTCCTTCAGTTCCAATCAGCCCCAGCATTTT,CASRPSFSSNQPQHF
TRBJ2-7,NA,TRBD2,TRBV7-2,TGTGCCAGCAGCTTAGGGGCGGGAGGGCCGGTCGAGCAGTACTTC,CASSLGAGGPVEQYF
TRBJ2-1,few,NA,TRBV5-1,TGCGCCAGCAGCTTGGCGCAGGGGCCACTGGAGCAGTTCTTC,CASSLAQGPLEQFF
TRBJ2-5,NA,NA,TRBV6-1,TGTGCCAGCAGTGAACTCTCCAGAGGGATCGAGACCCAGTACTTC,CASSELSRGIETQYF
TRBJ2-7,once,NA,TRBV6-5,TGTGCCAGCAGTTCGTCCCTCTACGAGCAGTACTTC,CASSSSLYEQYF
TRBJ1-5,NA,TRBD1,TRBV6-1,TGTGCCAGCAGTGTCTCCACAGGGGGCTTCAGCAATCAGCCCCAGCATTTT,CASSVSTGGFSNQPQHF
TRBJ2-7,few,TRBD1,TRBV19,TGTGCCAGTAGTATGGGACAGGAGGGTAGCGAGCAGTACTTC,CASSMGQEGSEQYF
TRBJ2-5,NA,NA,TRBV5-4,TGTGCCAGCAGCTTGTCGCCAGAGACCCAGTACTTC,CASSLSPETQYF
TRBJ2-1,NA,TRBD2,TRBV19,TGTGCCAGTAGGACTAGCGCAAACAATGAGCAGTTCTTC,CASRTSANNEQFF
TRBJ2-7,NA,NA,TRBV6-1,TGTGCCAGCATGAAGGGGCGTAGCTCCTACGAGCAGTACTTC,CASMKGRSSYEQYF
TRBJ1-5,NA,NA,TRBV4-1,TGCGCCAGCAGCCAAGTCGGGGACCGGCGGCCCCAGCATTTT,CASSQVGDRRPQHF
TRBJ1-3,few,NA,TRBV7-9,TGTGCCAGCAGCTTCCGGCAGGCGAACACCATATATTTT,CASSFRQANTIYF
TRBJ1-5,NA,NA,TRBV30,TGTGCTATCGGGGGCGACCTGGGCCCCCAGCATTTT,CAIGGDLGPQHF
TRBJ2-1,NA,TRBD2,TRBV5-1,TGCGCCAGCAGCCCCAGGTCTTTTAGCGGGGGGGCCGAGAATGAGCAGTTCTTC,CASSPRSFSGGAENEQFF
TRBJ2-3,NA,NA,TRBV6-1,TGTGCCAGCAGGAGGGGGGGCGCGGATACGCAGTATTTT,CASRRGGADTQYF
TRBJ2-7,NA,TRBD1,TRBV11-2,TGTGCCAGCAGCCCTTTTTGGGGCCTTCGACAGGGAAGCTACGAGCAGTACTTC,CASSPFWGLRQGSYEQYF
TRBJ2-7,NA,NA,TRBV5-1,TGCGCCAGCAGCTCTGACATCTCCTACGAGCAGTACTTC,CASSSDISYEQYF
TRBJ2-6,NA,TRBD1,TRBV27,TGTGCCAGCAGTGATGGGGACAGGTTAGGGGCCAACGTCCTGACTTTC,CASSDGDRLGANVLTF
TRBJ2-7,NA,NA,TRBV29-1,TGCAGCGTGAGAAGACAGGAATCCCTAAGACAGTACTTC,CSVRRQESLRQYF
TRBJ1-2,NA,NA,TRBV9,TGTGCCAGCAGCGTAGGGCAGGATAGTCGGTCTAACTATGGCTACACCTTC,CASSVGQDSRSNYGYTF
TRBJ2-1,NA,TRBD2,TRBV6-5,TGTGCCAGCAGTCCGGGACTAGCGTACAATGAGCAGTTCTTC,CASSPGLAYNEQFF
TRBJ2-1,NA,NA,TRBV5-4,TGTGCCAGCAGCTTGGTTGGGTCCTCCAATGAGCAGTTCTTC,CASSLVGSSNEQFF
TRBJ2-4,once,NA,TRBV9,TGTGCCAGCAGCCCTTCCCCGGGTGCAGGGGGGACCGAAAACATTCAGTACTTC,CASSPSPGAGGTENIQYF
TRBJ2-3,NA,NA,TRBV5-1,TGCGCCAGCAGTGAGCAGAGCGGCACAGATACGCAGTATTTT,CASSEQSGTDTQYF
TRBJ1-1,NA,NA,TRBV6-5,TGTGCCAGCACCCGGACGTCCAACACTGAAGCTTTCTTT,CASTRTSNTEAFF
TRBJ1-1,NA,TRBD1,TRBV7-3,TGTGCCAGCAGCCCGGACAGGGGGGAGACTGAAGCTTTCTTT,CASSPDRGETEAFF
TRBJ2-7,NA,NA,TRBV5-6,TGTGCCAGCAGTCACAACTACGAGCAGTACTTC,CASSHNYEQYF
TRBJ2-2,NA,NA,TRBV2,TGTGCCAGCGGAACGGGTTTCGGCACCGGGGAGCTGTTTTTT,CASGTGFGTGELFF
TRBJ1-1,NA,NA,TRBV5-1,TGCGCCAGCAGCTTGAGACCAAACACTGAAGCTTTCTTT,CASSLRPNTEAFF
TRBJ2-3,NA,NA,TRBV4-3,TGCGCCAGCAGCCAAGTCCGGGAGAGCACAGATACGCAGTATTTT,CASSQVRESTDTQYF
TRBJ2-2,NA,TRBD2,TRBV28,TGTGCCAGCAGTTTCAGGCTAGCGGGAGGAACCGGGGAGCTGTTTTTT,CASSFRLAGGTGELFF
TRBJ2-1,once,NA,TRBV7-3,TGTGCCAGCAGCTTACAAGCAGGGAATGAGCAGTTCTTC,CASSLQAGNEQFF
TRBJ2-5,few,TRBD1,TRBV7-9,TGTGCCAGCAGACGTGGGACAGGGACCACAGAGACCCAGTACTTC,CASRRGTGTTETQYF
TRBJ2-5,few,NA,TRBV11-3,TGTGCCAGCAGCGCACAGGAGGAGGAGACCCAGTACTTC,CASSAQEEETQYF
TRBJ2-1,NA,TRBD1,TRBV9,TGTGCCAGCAGCGTAGGGGACAGGGTAAACAATGAGCAGTTCTTC,CASSVGDRVNNEQFF
TRBJ1-6,NA,NA,TRBV28,TGTGCCAGCAGCAAAAACCCGTTTGGTTTTAATTCACCCCTCCACTTT,CASSKNPFGFNSPLHF
TRBJ2-1,NA,TRBD2,TRBV5-1,TGCGCCAGCAGTGGCGGGGGGATCTACAATGAGCAGTTCTTC,CASSGGGIYNEQFF
TRBJ2-5,NA,NA,TRBV29-1,TGCAGCGTTGTGGGGGGCCTGGGGGAGACCCAGTACTTC,CSVVGGLGETQYF
TRBJ1-1,NA,NA,TRBV4-1,TGCGCCAGCAGCCAAGTGACCATGAACACTGAAGCTTTCTTT,CASSQVTMNTEAFF
TRBJ2-3,NA,NA,TRBV7-8,TGTGCCAGCAGCTTATACACTTCAGCTAGCACAGATACGCAGTATTTT,CASSLYTSASTDTQYF